This TCR beta chain emerged from a study of monozygotic twins with inflammatory bowel disease. TCRdb reprocessed the 5' RACE reads; each CDR3 protein has one entry and no DNA is given. Its clone listing holds some 400,000 distinct CDR3 sequences. The sequence was collected from a human donor with ulcerative colitis or Crohn's disease, or a healthy co-twin of an affected twin (not recorded which). The sequenced sample consisted of blood.

Here the CDR3 reads CASRGADSNQPQHF. The rearrangement links TRBV6-1 to TRBJ1-5; the D gene TCRdb calls, TRBD1, cannot be checked with no DNA. The CDR3 loop spans 14 amino acids. Per the germline V gene, CDR1 is MNHNS and CDR2 is SASEGT.